This TCR beta chain is from a study of post-analysis software for immune sequencing data. Study in general: As for disease course, relapsing-remitting, secondary progressive and progressive-relapsing multiple sclerosis were all included.

Unique molecular identifiers had been added to the TCR beta cDNA libraries. There were about 1 to 10 million T cells, and 450,000 to 550,000 cDNA molecules came from them. TCRdb processed the PCR reads anew with MiXCR; each CDR3 protein has one entry. Of about 540,000 distinct CDR3 sequences listed, about a third are singletons. To note about this clonotype: Its antigen is currently unknown.

V was trimmed by 8 bases and J by 5 bases, leaving 18 bases between them. This CDR3 is 15 amino acids long. Germline V gene data show CDR1 as SNHLY and CDR2 as FYNNEI. Study observations and caveats: Four to six TRBV segments were significantly more frequent in patients than in controls. TRBV5-6, TRBV5-1 and TRBV20-1 were among these segments.

This sequence was found in a girl under 18 with multiple sclerosis. Sequenced input: blood. V is TRBV2 and J is TRBJ2-2, with D unclear. The CDR3 protein is CASGRTPLTTGELFF. CDR3 in DNA: TGTGCCAGCGGTAGGACCCCCTTAACGACCGGGGAGCTGTTTTTT.